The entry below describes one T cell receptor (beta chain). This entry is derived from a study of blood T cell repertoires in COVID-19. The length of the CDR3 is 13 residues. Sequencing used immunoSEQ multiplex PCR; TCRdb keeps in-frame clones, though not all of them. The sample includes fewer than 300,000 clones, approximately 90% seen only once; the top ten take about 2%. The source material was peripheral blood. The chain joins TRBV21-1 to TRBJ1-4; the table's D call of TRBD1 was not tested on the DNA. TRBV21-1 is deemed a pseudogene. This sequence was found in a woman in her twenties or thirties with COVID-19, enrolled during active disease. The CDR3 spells CARGVQGHEKLFF. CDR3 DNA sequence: TGTGCCAGAGGCGTACAGGGACATGAAAAACTGTTTTTT.